These 21 T cell receptor beta chains were sequenced from one sample in a study of cytomegalovirus exposure and HLA in healthy donors. Use of 60 Vbeta and 13 Jbeta primers characterized the PCR. The table came from immunoSEQ multiplex PCR; TCRdb's copy has only in-frame clones and leaves some out. The repertoire holds about 140,000 clones, around 75% seen once, with around 3% in the top ten. The specimen sequenced was PBMCs. These receptors came from a man aged 35-49 years in good health and CMV-seronegative.

This chain links TRBV18 with TRBJ2-7; the match to TRBD1 covers 7 bases. The junction had 7 bases not matched to a gene; V was cut back by 3 bases and J by 5 bases. Germline CDR1 KGHSH, CDR2 LQKENI. CDR3 length: 14 residues. This CDR3 reads CASSPRRDSDEQYF. In DNA, the CDR3 is TGTGCCAGCTCACCCCGACGGGACAGCGACGAGCAGTACTTC.

The V gene is TRBV7-3, the J gene TRBJ1-4; D perhaps matches TRBD1 (5 bases). V lost 5 bases and J lost 4, with 23 bases in between. The CDR3 covers 18 residues. The germline CDR1 and CDR2 sequences are SGHTA and FQGTGA. The DNA of the CDR3 is TGTGCCAGCAGCCTCAAGGGGCGCAGCGCGGGGGTTAATGAAAAACTGTTTTTT. As protein: CASSLKGRSAGVNEKLFF.

The CDR3 region has the DNA TGTGCCAGCAGTTTAACCTCAGGGGGCTCCTACAATGAGCAGTTCTTC. This sequence encodes CASSLTSGGSYNEQFF. The chain combines TRBV28 with TRBJ2-1; 7 nucleotides align to TRBD1. V lost 2 bases and J lost 0; bases outside the gene matches: 4. CDR1 and CDR2 from the germline V gene are MDHEN and SYDVKM. The CDR3 runs to 16 residues.

The chain combines TRBV16 with TRBJ2-2; 11 bases match TRBD1. V trimming: 5 bases; J trimming: 5 bases; junction bases outside the gene matches: 4. The CDR3 has 15 residues. Germline CDR1 KGHSY, CDR2 FQNENV. CDR3 in DNA: TGTGCCAGCAGCAAAGGACAGGGGGCGACCGGGGAGCTGTTTTTT. Translation gives CASSKGQGATGELFF.

J is TRBJ1-2 and V is TRBV15; TRBD1 matches 9 bases. V dropped 4 bases and J dropped 8; count of bases not matched to a gene: 14. The germline V gene encodes CDR1 LNHNV and CDR2 YYDKDF (reference sequence). The CDR3 length is 16 residues. In DNA form, the CDR3 reads TGTGCCACCAGCACCGGGACAGGGCGCCGTGTTCGAGGCTACACCTTC. This sequence encodes CATSTGTGRRVRGYTF.

This rearrangement joins TRBV5-6 to TRBJ2-5; no reliable D call. CDR1 and CDR2 (germline): SGHDT, YYEEEE. The ends were cut back, 0 bases at V and 2 bases at J, with 8 bases in the middle. This CDR3 comprises 14 residues. CDR3 residues: CASSLVFGQETQYF. DNA of the CDR3: TGTGCCAGCAGCTTGGTTTTCGGGCAAGAGACCCAGTACTTC.

The V gene is TRBV7-8, the J gene TRBJ1-3; 10 positions match TRBD1. CDR3 length equals 16 residues. Germline CDR1 SGHVS, CDR2 FQNEAQ. Unmatched junction bases numbered 5, after V lost 2 bases and J lost 4 bases. CDR3 in DNA: TGTGCCAGCAGCTTACCCGGGACAGGGGCGGGAAACACCATATATTTT. This translates into CASSLPGTGAGNTIYF.

The genes are TRBV19 and TRBJ1-2, with D possibly TRBD1 on 5 matching bases. V lost 4 bases and J 2 bases, leaving 14 bases between the germline ends. CDR3 length: 15 amino acids. CDR1 is LNHDA and CDR2 is SQIVND in the germline V gene (reference sequence). The CDR3 nucleotides read TGTGCCAGTAGTACGACAGCGAATGGAAACTATGGCTACACCTTC. This translates into CASSTTANGNYGYTF.

The V gene is TRBV27, the J gene TRBJ1-2, with D perhaps matching TRBD1 (6 bases). The CDR3 spans 14 residues. Trimming stripped 6 bases from V and 4 bases from J, with 15 bases between. Germline CDR1 and CDR2: MNHEY and SMNVEV (reference sequence). CDR3 nucleotide sequence: TGTGCCAGCAGCCCCCCGACAGGATTCTATGGCTACACCTTC. It codes for CASSPPTGFYGYTF.

The chain couples TRBV6-1 to TRBJ1-2, with 8 bases lining up with TRBD1. CDR1 MNHNS and CDR2 SASEGT come from the germline V gene. This CDR3 contains 13 residues. The junction had 4 bases not matched to a gene; V was cut back by 7 bases and J by 3 bases. Here the CDR3 reads CASTAGGYYGYTF. CDR3 DNA: TGTGCCAGCACCGCAGGGGGCTACTATGGCTACACCTTC.

This chain uses TRBV7-8 with TRBJ2-7, with 7 bases aligning to TRBD1. Looked up from germline, CDR1 is SGHVS and CDR2 is FQNEAQ. CDR3 length: 16 residues. The V and J ends lost 6 bases and 0 bases, in that order; junction bases with no gene match: 11. Here the CDR3 DNA reads TGTGCCAGCAGAAAAATGACAGGGCCTCACTCCTACGAGCAGTACTTC. Translated, it gives CASRKMTGPHSYEQYF.

The rearrangement joins TRBV11-3 to TRBJ1-6; 9 bases match TRBD1. The CDR3 covers 15 residues. V was clipped by 5 bases and J by 12 bases; unmatched bases: 11. The V gene's germline CDR1 is SGHNT and CDR2 YENEEA. The CDR3 loop is CASSTRQGERRPLHF. Here the CDR3 DNA reads TGTGCCAGCAGCACCAGACAGGGGGAAAGGAGACCCCTCCACTTT.

This rearrangement joins TRBV28 to TRBJ1-2; TRBD1 aligns across 9 bases. Germline V gives CDR1 MDHEN, CDR2 SYDVKM. V was pared by 6 bases and J by 3 bases, with 5 bases of the junction left unmatched. CDR3 length: 14 residues. CDR3 coding DNA: TGTGCCAGCAGAAGGACAGGGGCGTACTATGGCTACACCTTC. This translates into CASRRTGAYYGYTF.

The chain carries TRBV10-3 and TRBJ2-3; 7 bases are shared with TRBD2. CDR1 and CDR2 from the germline V gene are ENHRY and SYGVKD. The CDR3 runs 15 residues. The V and J ends lost 7 bases and 3 bases, in that order; junction bases with no gene match: 10. In DNA form, the CDR3 reads TGTGCCATCACTATAAGCGGGGCGGGGACAGATACGCAGTATTTT. Amino acid sequence: CAITISGAGTDTQYF.

The genes are TRBV5-8 and TRBJ2-2, with D perhaps TRBD2 (6 bases). V lost 1 base to trimming and J lost 1 base, with 11 bases between them. This CDR3 region has 16 residues. CDR1 and CDR2 (germline): SGHTS, YDEGEE. The CDR3 DNA reads TGTGCCAGCAGCTTGATGTCTAGCGTGAACACCGGGGAGCTGTTTTTT. Its protein is CASSLMSSVNTGELFF.

This clone came up once. The chain is built from TRBV5-4 and TRBJ2-5; D not resolved. The CDR3 extends over 13 amino acids. V shed 0 bases and J shed 2 bases, with 5 bases lying between them. Germline V gene data show CDR1 as SGHNT and CDR2 as YYREEE (reference sequence). CDR3 residues: CASSLEHQETQYF. CDR3 coding DNA: TGTGCCAGCAGCTTGGAACATCAAGAGACCCAGTACTTC.

The chain employs TRBV10-1 and TRBJ1-1, with 9 bases matching TRBD1. This CDR3 spans 18 amino acids. V lost 6 bases, J lost 0 bases, and 14 bases stayed unmatched. Germline CDR1 is WNHNN and CDR2 is SYGVQD (reference sequence). CDR3 DNA sequence: TGCGCCAGCAGAACCACTAGACAGGGGGACCTAATGAACACTGAAGCTTTCTTT. This translates into CASRTTRQGDLMNTEAFF.

The rearrangement uses TRBV4-3 and TRBJ2-1, with D perhaps matching TRBD2 (8 bases). CDR1 and CDR2 from the germline V gene are LGHNA and YSLEER. This CDR3 has 19 residues. V dropped 4 bases and J dropped 2 bases, with 24 bases sitting between them. The CDR3 sequence: CASSLRGPMGAGAYNEQFF. CDR3 sequence (DNA): TGCGCCAGCAGCCTGAGGGGGCCTATGGGAGCGGGGGCCTACAATGAGCAGTTCTTC.

This clone was counted a few times. The rearrangement links TRBV5-6 to TRBJ1-5; tentative D call: TRBD1 (6 bases). Germline CDR1 and CDR2: SGHDT and YYEEEE. The CDR3 contains 16 residues. The V gene lost 4 bases and the J gene lost 3 bases, with 17 bases spanning the gap. CDR3 sequence: CASSLTGWTSNQPQHF. The CDR3 DNA reads as TGTGCCAGCAGCCTTACAGGGTGGACGTCCAATCAGCCCCAGCATTTT.

This clone was counted a single time. The chain is built from TRBV2 and TRBJ2-1; D might be TRBD2 (6 bases). The germline V gene encodes CDR1 SNHLY and CDR2 FYNNEI. The CDR3 length is 13 residues. Trimming took 8 bases from V and 13 from J, leaving 21 bases between them. CDR3 loop: CASLGLHTMRQFF. The CDR3 DNA reads as TGTGCCAGCCTAGGACTACATACAATGAGACAGTTCTTC.

The count of this clone is one. The rearrangement links TRBV7-2 to TRBJ1-5, with 7 bases aligning to TRBD1. The CDR3 covers 15 residues. Germline loops: CDR1 SGHTA, CDR2 FQGNSA. The V and J ends lost 5 bases and 0 bases, in that order; junction bases with no gene match: 4. Written as DNA, the CDR3 is TGTGCCAGCAGCGTCTGGACAGGTAGCAATCAGCCCCAGCATTTT. Translation: CASSVWTGSNQPQHF.